This T cell receptor (beta chain) was sequenced during a study of blood T cell repertoires in COVID-19. Turning to the study itself: Specimens from acute and convalescent COVID-19 originated in the United States, Italy and Spain. Sample material is recorded as cDNA or gDNA derived from T cells, B-cell-depleted T cells, or PBMCs.

Germline V gene sequence: CDR1 MDHEN, CDR2 SYDVKM. Unmatched junction bases numbered 9, after V lost 4 bases and J lost 9 bases. The CDR3 is 13 amino acids. This clone was picked up a small number of times. Authors' analysis steps: Amplification from reference gene primers served as the basis for estimated nucleated cell counts. The method was immunoSEQ multiplex PCR; TCRdb's version includes in-frame clones alone and lacks a portion of them. From that table come the V and J calls and clone size; the DNA was used to work out D and trimming. The sample includes around 270,000 clones, approximately 89% seen only once; the top ten take 2% to 2.5%.

The chain is built from TRBV28 and TRBJ2-7; TRBD1 aligns across 7 bases. The sequenced sample was peripheral blood. The TCR originated in a woman aged 45-59 years with acute or convalescent COVID-19. CDR3 sequence reads: CASSSYRGSRQYF. The CDR3 coding sequence is TGTGCCAGCAGTTCCTACAGGGGCTCGCGGCAGTACTTC.